This TCR beta chain was captured in a study of shared clonotypes between healthy human individuals. This was a deep-level run. Only in-frame clones appear in the TCRdb table, and some are missing; sequencing was by immunoSEQ multiplex PCR. Of 450,000 to 500,000 clones in the sample, about 82% were seen once. As concerns this clone: Its target is not known.

The V gene lost 5 bases and the J gene lost 9 bases, with 17 bases spanning the gap. CDR1 and CDR2 from the germline V gene are SGHAT and FQNNGV. The CDR3 length is 14 residues. Study-wide results and caveats: Researchers sampled only blood; tissue repertoires likely differ.

All donors were Caucasian adults living in Nashville, Tennessee. What was sequenced was PBMCs. The chain recombines TRBV11-2 with TRBJ2-1; weak D call: TRBD2 (5 bases). The TCR originated in a woman between 35 and 50 years old in good health. Some clones in this sample may be carry-over from other donors' samples. The CDR3 DNA is TGTGCCAGCAGCCCGCAAAGGACTCGGGGTGAGCAGTTCTTC. This encodes CASSPQRTRGEQFF.